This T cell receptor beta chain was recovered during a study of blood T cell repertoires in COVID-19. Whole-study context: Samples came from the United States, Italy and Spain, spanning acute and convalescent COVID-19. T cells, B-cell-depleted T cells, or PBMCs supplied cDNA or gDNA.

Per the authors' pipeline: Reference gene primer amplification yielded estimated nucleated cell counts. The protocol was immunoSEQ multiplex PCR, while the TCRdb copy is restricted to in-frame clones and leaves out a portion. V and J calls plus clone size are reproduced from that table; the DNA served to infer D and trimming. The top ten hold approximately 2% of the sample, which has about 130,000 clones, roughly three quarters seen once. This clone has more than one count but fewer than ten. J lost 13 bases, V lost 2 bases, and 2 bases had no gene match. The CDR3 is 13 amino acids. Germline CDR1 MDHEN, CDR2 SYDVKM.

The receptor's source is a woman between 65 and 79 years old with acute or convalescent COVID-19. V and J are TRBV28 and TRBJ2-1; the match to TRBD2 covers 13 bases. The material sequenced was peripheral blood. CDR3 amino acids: CASSLRTSGRQFF. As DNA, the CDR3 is TGTGCCAGCAGTTTAAGGACTAGCGGGAGACAGTTCTTC.